This T cell receptor beta chain came from a study of blood T cell repertoires in COVID-19. Study-wide context: Sample material is recorded as cDNA or gDNA derived from T cells, B-cell-depleted T cells, or PBMCs.

TCRdb's copy holds only in-frame clones and misses some; the assay was immunoSEQ multiplex PCR. Of about 250,000 clones detected, approximately 85% appear once; the ten largest clones hold around 6%. V dropped 6 bases and J dropped 2; count of bases not matched to a gene: 2. The CDR3 consists of 14 residues. Germline V gives CDR1 KGHSH, CDR2 LQKENI. The sequenced material came from peripheral blood. The origin of this receptor is a woman of 80 years or more with COVID-19, enrolled during active disease. V gene TRBV18 combines with J gene TRBJ2-1; 9 nucleotides agree with TRBD2. This chain's CDR3 is CASSAGGPYNEQFF. The CDR3 nucleotides are TGTGCCAGCTCCGCGGGGGGGCCCTACAATGAGCAGTTCTTC.